This T cell receptor (beta chain) was sequenced during a study of Ad26.COV2.S vaccination and SARS-CoV-2 variants (dated by TCRdb to the early 2020s). Context from the whole study: The specificity and breadth of SARS-CoV-2-reactive T cell receptors after Ad26.COV2.S vaccination were assessed by TCRbeta repertoire sequencing. A total of 32 samples were included in the TCR-sequenced set, comprising 19 Ad26.COV2.S vaccine recipients, 5 placebo recipients and 8 SARS-CoV-2 convalescent individuals.

Results the study describes overall, beyond this receptor: Ad26.COV2.S recipients had higher spike-specific TCR breadth than placebo recipients (P = 0.0014). Comparable non-spike TCR breadth was observed between vaccine and placebo recipients, consistent with only spike being contained in the vaccine. Substantial breadth of spike-specific CD8+ and CD4+ T cell responses was reported after vaccination. It was noted by the authors that total T cell responses may have been underestimated by the TCR breadth and depth analyses.

A remark on this clone: Its antigen is currently not known. Mismatch with germline at one junction end may stem from a read error.

From its cysteine to its phenylalanine, the CDR3 spans 14 amino acids. Only the CDR3 region is kept as DNA, spanning 42 bases read in frame from base 1. CDR1 and CDR2 are drawn from the germline V gene: SNHLY, FYNNEI. The immunoSEQ Assay was the method used to sequence TCRbeta CDR3 regions. After extraction, genomic DNA underwent amplification by bias-controlled multiplex PCR, followed by high-throughput sequencing. In the authors' own workflow: Collapsing and filtering of sequences were performed to quantify the absolute abundance of each unique TCRbeta CDR3 region. T cell fraction was estimated by normalization of TCRbeta template counts to usable DNA, with usable DNA being measured through amplification of reference genes present in all nucleated cells. Repertoire TCRs were annotated as SARS-CoV-2-specific when V gene, CDR3 amino acid sequence and J gene were exactly matched to a known reactive TCR set. The reference SARS-CoV-2 TCR set came from MIRA and was filtered for enrichment in COVID-19-positive ImmuneCODE repertoires, removing public or cross-reactive TCRs. Using the MIRA antigens, annotated TCRs were further analysed by specific ORF or by position within an ORF. Breadth was defined as annotated unique rearrangements over total unique productive rearrangements; depth was the summed frequency of those rearrangements. Two-sided Wilcoxon rank-sum tests were applied when comparing TCR breadth between groups. As stored in TCRdb, this immuneACCESS dataset retains in-frame rearrangements with V and J assigned. A fraction of the clones does not appear; measured against another copy, unresolved V genes explain less than half of the discrepancy, and the remainder lacks a known reason. That table furnishes V, J and clone size, whereas the DNA furnished D and trimming. In all, the sample holds approximately 140,000 clones, and 86% of those were seen once. The top ten clonotypes cover 5% of the sample.

This sample's time point label indicates: individuals recovered from natural SARS-CoV-2 infection. The sequenced sample was peripheral blood, obtained after recovery from COVID-19. The source of this sequence is a human donor who had recovered from COVID-19. Here the chain combines TRBV2 and TRBJ1-5; the D segment could be TRBD1, given 5 matching bases. The CDR3 has the sequence CASSGGNSNQPRHF. Read as DNA, the sequence is TGTGCCAGCAGTGGGGGGAATAGCAATCAGCCCCGGCATTTT.